This T cell receptor beta chain is drawn from a study of blood T cell repertoires in COVID-19. The overall study: Samples representing acute and convalescent COVID-19 were sourced from the United States, Italy and Spain.

Trimming removed 0 bases from V and 3 bases from J; junction bases left unmatched: 5. The CDR3 totals 16 residues. Germline lookup yields CDR1 SEHNR and CDR2 FQNEAQ (reference sequence). Here immunoSEQ multiplex PCR was the method, and the copy in TCRdb shows in-frame clones only, minus some. The table shows 150,000 or so clones, with about 85% occurring only once. The sequence was obtained from a human donor in a cohort sampled during active COVID-19. This sequence joins TRBV7-9 and TRBJ1-5; 7 positions match TRBD1. The sample taken for sequencing was peripheral blood. The CDR3 bases are TGTGCCAGCAGCTTAGCGCTGGGACAGTTCAATCAGCCCCAGCATTTT. Translated: CASSLALGQFNQPQHF. Filled out from reference TRBV7-9 and TRBJ1-5, the complete variable domain reads DTGVSQNPRHKITKRGQNVTFRCDPISEHNRLYWYRQTLGQGPEFLTYFQNEAQLEKSRLLSDRFSAERPKGSFSTLEIQRTEQGDSAMYLCASSLALGQFNQPQHFGDGTRLSIL.